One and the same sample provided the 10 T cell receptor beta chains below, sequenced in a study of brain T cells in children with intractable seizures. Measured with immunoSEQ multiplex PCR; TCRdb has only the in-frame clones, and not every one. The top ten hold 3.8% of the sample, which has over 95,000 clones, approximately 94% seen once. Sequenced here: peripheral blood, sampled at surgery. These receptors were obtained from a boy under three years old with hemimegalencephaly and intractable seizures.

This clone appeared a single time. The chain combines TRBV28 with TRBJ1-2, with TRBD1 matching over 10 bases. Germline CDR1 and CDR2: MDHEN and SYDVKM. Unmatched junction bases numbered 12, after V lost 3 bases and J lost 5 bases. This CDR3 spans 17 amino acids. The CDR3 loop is CASSFPGGQGIQYGYTF. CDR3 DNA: TGTGCCAGCAGTTTCCCTGGGGGACAGGGGATTCAATATGGCTACACCTTC.

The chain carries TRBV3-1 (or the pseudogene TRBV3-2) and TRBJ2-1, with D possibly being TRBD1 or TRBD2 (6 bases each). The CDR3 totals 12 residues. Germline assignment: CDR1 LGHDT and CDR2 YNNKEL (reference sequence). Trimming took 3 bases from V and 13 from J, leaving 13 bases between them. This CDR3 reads CASSHNAGTQFF. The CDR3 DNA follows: TGTGCCAGCAGCCATAATGCGGGGACACAGTTCTTC.

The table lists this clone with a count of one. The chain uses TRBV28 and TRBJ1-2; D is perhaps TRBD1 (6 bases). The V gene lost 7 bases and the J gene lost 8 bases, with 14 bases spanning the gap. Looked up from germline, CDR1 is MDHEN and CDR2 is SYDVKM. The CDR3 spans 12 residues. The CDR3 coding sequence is TGTGCCAGCATCGAACAGGGTTCGGGCTACACCTTC. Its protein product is CASIEQGSGYTF.

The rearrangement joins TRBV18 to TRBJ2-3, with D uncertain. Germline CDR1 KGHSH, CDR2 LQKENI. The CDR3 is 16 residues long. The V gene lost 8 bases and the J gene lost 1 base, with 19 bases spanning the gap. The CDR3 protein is CASTGPPSRGTDTQYF. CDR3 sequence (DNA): TGTGCCAGCACCGGACCACCCTCTAGGGGCACAGATACGCAGTATTTT.

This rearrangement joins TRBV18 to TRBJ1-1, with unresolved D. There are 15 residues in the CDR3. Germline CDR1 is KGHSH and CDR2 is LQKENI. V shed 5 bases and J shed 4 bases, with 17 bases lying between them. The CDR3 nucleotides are TGTGCCAGCTCATCAACGAGTTATAGTGGCACTGAAGCTTTCTTT. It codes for CASSSTSYSGTEAFF.

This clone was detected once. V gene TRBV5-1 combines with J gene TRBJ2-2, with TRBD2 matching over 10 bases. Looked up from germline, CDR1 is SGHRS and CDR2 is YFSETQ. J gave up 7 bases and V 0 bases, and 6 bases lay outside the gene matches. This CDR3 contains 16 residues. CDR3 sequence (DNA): TGCGCCAGCAGCTTGGGGGCTAGCGGGAGTTACGGGGAGCTGTTTTTT. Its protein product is CASSLGASGSYGELFF.

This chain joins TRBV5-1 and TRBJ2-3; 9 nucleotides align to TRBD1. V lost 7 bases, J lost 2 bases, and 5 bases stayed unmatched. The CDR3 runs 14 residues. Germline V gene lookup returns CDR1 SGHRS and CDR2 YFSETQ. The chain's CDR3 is CASGGTGTTDTQYF. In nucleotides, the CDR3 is TGCGCCAGCGGGGGGACAGGGACCACAGATACGCAGTATTTT.

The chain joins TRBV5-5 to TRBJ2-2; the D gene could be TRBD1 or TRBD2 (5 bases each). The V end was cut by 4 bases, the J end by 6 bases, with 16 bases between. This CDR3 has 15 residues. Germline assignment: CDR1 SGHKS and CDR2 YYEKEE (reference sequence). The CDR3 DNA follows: TGTGCCAGCAGCCTGCTACTGGGGGTCGCCGGGGAGCTGTTTTTT. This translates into CASSLLLGVAGELFF.

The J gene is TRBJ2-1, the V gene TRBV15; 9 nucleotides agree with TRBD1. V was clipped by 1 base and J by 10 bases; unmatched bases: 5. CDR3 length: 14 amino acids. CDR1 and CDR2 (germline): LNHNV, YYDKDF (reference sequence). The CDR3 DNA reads TGTGCCACCAGCAGAGGACAGGGGGGAGAGGAGCAGTTCTTC. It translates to CATSRGQGGEEQFF.

CDR3 region: CASSFLKGTTEAFF. In DNA, the CDR3 is TGTGCCAGCTCATTCCTTAAGGGGACCACTGAAGCTTTCTTT. The chain uses TRBV18 and TRBJ1-1, with D maybe TRBD1 (5 bases). This CDR3 region has 14 residues. V gave up 5 bases and J gave up 4 bases, with 14 bases separating them. Per germline, CDR1 KGHSH and CDR2 LQKENI. Drawing the rest from reference TRBV18 and TRBJ1-1, the complete variable domain is NAGVMQNPRHLVRRRGQEARLRCSPMKGHSHVYWYRQLPEEGLKFMVYLQKENIIDESGMPKERFSAEFPKEGPSILRIQQVVRGDSAAYFCASSFLKGTTEAFFGQGTRLTVV.